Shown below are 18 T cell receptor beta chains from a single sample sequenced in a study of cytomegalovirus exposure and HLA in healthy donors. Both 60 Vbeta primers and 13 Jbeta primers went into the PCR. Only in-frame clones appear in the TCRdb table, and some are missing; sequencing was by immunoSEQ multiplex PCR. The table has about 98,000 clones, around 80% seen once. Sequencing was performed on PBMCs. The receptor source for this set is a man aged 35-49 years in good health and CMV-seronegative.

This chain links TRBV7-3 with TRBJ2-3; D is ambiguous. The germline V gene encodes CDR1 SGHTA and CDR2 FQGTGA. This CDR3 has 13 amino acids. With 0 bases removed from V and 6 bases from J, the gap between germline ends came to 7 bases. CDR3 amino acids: CASSLTRVDTQYF. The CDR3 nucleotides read TGTGCCAGCAGCTTAACTAGAGTGGATACGCAGTATTTT.

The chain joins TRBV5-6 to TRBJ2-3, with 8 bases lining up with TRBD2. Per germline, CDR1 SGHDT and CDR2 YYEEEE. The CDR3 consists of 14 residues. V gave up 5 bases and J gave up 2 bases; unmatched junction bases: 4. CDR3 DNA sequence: TGTGCCAGCAGGGCGGGGGGACCCACAGATACGCAGTATTTT. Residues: CASRAGGPTDTQYF.

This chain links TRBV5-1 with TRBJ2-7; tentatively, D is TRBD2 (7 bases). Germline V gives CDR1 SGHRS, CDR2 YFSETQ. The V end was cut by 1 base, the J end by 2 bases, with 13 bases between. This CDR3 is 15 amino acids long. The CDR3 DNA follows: TGCGCCAGCAGCTTGAGGGGGGGCCCCCCCTACGAGCAGTACTTC. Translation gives CASSLRGGPPYEQYF.

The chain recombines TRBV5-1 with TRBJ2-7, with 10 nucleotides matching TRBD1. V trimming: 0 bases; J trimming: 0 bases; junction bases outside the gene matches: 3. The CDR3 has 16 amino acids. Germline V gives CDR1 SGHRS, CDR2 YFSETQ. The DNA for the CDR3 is TGCGCCAGCAGCTTGGAAGGGACAGGGGTCTCCTACGAGCAGTACTTC. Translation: CASSLEGTGVSYEQYF.

CDR3 DNA sequence: TGTGCCAGCAGCTTATCAGGGTACAATGAGCAGTTCTTC. Translation gives CASSLSGYNEQFF. V and J are TRBV7-3 and TRBJ2-1; maybe TRBD1 (5 bases). Trimming left V 2 bases short and J 4 bases short, with 6 bases between. Germline loops: CDR1 SGHTA, CDR2 FQGTGA. The CDR3 is made up of 13 amino acids.

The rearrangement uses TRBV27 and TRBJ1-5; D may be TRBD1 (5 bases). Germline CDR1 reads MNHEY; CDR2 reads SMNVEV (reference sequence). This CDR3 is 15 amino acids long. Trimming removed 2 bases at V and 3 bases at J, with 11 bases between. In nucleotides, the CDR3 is TGTGCCAGCAGTTTAGCCCAGGGACTCAATCAGCCCCAGCATTTT. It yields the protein CASSLAQGLNQPQHF.

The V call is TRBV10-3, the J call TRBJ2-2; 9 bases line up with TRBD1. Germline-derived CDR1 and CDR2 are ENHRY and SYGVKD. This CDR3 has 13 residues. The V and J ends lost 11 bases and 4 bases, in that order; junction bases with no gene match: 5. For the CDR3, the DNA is TGTGCCGTCACGGGACAGGGCACCGGGGAGCTGTTTTTT. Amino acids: CAVTGQGTGELFF.

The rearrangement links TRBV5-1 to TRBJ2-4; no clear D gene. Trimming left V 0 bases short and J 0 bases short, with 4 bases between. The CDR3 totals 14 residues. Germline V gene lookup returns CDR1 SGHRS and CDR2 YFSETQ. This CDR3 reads CASSLGRAKNIQYF. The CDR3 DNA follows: TGCGCCAGCAGCTTGGGCAGAGCCAAAAACATTCAGTACTTC.

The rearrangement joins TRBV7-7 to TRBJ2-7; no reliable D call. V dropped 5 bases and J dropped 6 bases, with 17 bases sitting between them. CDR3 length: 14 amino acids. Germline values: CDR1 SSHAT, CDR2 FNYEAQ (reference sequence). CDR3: CASSPAPAGCEQYF. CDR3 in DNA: TGTGCCAGCAGCCCCGCCCCTGCAGGATGCGAGCAGTACTTC.

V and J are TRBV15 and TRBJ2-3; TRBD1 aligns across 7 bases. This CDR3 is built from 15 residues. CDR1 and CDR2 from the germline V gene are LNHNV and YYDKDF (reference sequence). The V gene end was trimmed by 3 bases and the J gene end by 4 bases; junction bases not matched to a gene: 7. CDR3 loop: CATSRYRDRSDTQYF. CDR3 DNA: TGTGCCACCAGCAGGTACCGGGACAGATCAGATACGCAGTATTTT.

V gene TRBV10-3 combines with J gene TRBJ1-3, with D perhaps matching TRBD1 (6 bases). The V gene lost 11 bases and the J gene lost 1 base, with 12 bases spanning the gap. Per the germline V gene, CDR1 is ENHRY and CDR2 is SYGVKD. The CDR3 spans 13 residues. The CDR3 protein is CAGTQGSGNTIYF. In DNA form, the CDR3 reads TGTGCCGGAACACAGGGATCTGGAAACACCATATATTTT.

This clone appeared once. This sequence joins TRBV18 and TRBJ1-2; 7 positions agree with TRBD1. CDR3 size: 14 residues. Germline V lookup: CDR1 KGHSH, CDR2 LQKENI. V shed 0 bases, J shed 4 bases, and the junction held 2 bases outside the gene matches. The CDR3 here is CASSPPAGGYGYTF. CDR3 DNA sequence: TGTGCCAGCTCACCACCAGCAGGGGGCTATGGCTACACCTTC.

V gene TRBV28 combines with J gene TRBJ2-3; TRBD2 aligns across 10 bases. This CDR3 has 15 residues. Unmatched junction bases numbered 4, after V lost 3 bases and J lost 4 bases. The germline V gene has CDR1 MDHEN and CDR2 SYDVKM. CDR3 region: CASSFQAGGPDTQYF. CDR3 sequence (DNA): TGTGCCAGCAGTTTCCAAGCGGGGGGGCCAGATACGCAGTATTTT.

The CDR3 is CASSGTGGQPQHF. The CDR3 DNA sequence: TGTGCCAGCAGCGGAACCGGGGGTCAGCCCCAGCATTTT. J is TRBJ1-5 and V is TRBV5-8, with a tentative D call TRBD1 (5 bases). Germline V gene sequence: CDR1 SGHTS, CDR2 YDEGEE. CDR3 size: 13 residues. V was clipped by 4 bases and J by 6 bases, with 11 bases between them. Full variable domain (missing parts from reference TRBV5-8 and TRBJ1-5): EAGVTQSPTHLIKTRGQQATLRCSPISGHTSVYWYQQALGLGLQFLLWYDEGEERNRGNFPPRFSGRQFPNYSSELNVNALELEDSALYLCASSGTGGQPQHFGDGTRLSIL.

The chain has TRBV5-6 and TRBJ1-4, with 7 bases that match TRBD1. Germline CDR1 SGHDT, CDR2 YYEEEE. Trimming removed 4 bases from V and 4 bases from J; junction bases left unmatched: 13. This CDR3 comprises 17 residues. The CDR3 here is CASSRRNKDRDNEKLFF. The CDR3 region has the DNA TGTGCCAGCAGCCGGAGGAATAAAGACAGGGATAATGAAAAACTGTTTTTT.

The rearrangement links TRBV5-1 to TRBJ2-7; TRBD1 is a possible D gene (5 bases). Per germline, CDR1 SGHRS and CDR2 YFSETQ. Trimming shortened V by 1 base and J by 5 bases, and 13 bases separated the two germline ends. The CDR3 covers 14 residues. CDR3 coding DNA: TGCGCCAGCAGCTTGTGGCAGGGTGCCCACGAGCAGTACTTC. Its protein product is CASSLWQGAHEQYF.

The CDR3 reads CASSVVLSGELFF. In nucleotides, the CDR3 is TGTGCCAGCAGCGTAGTATTATCCGGGGAGCTGTTTTTT. This sequence joins TRBV9 and TRBJ2-2; D not resolved. With 0 bases removed from V and 6 bases from J, the gap between germline ends came to 6 bases. This CDR3 region has 13 residues. CDR1 and CDR2 (germline): SGDLS, YYNGEE. Full variable domain (outside the CDR3, taken from reference TRBV9 and TRBJ2-2): DSGVTQTPKHLITATGQRVTLRCSPRSGDLSVYWYQQSLDQGLQFLIQYYNGEERAKGNILERFSAQQFPDLHSELNLSSLELGDSALYFCASSVVLSGELFFGEGSRLTVL.

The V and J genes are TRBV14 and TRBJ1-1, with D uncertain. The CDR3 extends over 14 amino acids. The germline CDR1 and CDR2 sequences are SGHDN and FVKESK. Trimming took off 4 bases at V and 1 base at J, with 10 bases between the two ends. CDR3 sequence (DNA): TGTGCCAGCAGCCGCCCACCGGGGAACACTGAAGCTTTCTTT. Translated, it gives CASSRPPGNTEAFF.